This TCR beta chain was identified during a study of blood T cells in healthy people across ages. The length of the CDR3 is 16 residues. The germline V gene encodes CDR1 SNHLY and CDR2 FYNNEI. A remark on this clonotype: At one boundary the junction diverges from the germline segment, which might be a read error.

Through a sample-barcoded 5' primer and a J-beta primer mix, a second PCR was run for roughly 7 to 11 cycles. TCRdb reprocessed the 5' RACE reads with MiXCR, giving one entry per CDR3 protein. The top ten clones hold roughly 19% of a sample with some 800,000 distinct CDR3 sequences, under 45% of them seen once. This TCR was recovered from a man aged 55 to 70 in good health. The sample comprised blood. V and J are TRBV2 and TRBJ2-3; D ambiguous. The CDR3 DNA sequence: TGTGCCAGCAGTAAAGCCGTGTTCTTCTTGACGTATACGCAGTATTTT. It specifies CASSKAVFFLTYTQYF.